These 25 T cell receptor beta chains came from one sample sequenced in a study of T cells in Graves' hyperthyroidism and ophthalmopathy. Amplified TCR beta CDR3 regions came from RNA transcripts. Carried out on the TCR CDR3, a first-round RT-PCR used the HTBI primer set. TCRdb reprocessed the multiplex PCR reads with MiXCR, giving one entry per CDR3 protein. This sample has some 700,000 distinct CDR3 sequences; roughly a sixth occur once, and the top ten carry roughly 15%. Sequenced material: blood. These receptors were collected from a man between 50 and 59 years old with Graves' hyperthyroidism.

CDR3: CASSLARWGHNEQFF. The CDR3 nucleotides are TGTGCCAGCAGCTTAGCGCGGTGGGGGCATAATGAGCAGTTCTTC. The chain couples TRBV7-9 to TRBJ2-1, with TRBD1 as a possible D gene (6 bases). Trimming removed 0 bases at V and 7 bases at J, with 13 bases between. Per the germline V gene, CDR1 is SEHNR and CDR2 is FQNEAQ (reference sequence). The CDR3 loop spans 15 amino acids.

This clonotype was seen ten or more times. CDR3 protein: CASSPPRGLDTQYF. The CDR3 DNA sequence: TGTGCCAGCTCACCCCCCAGGGGGCTCGATACGCAGTATTTT. This chain joins TRBV18 and TRBJ2-3, with 8 bases lining up with TRBD1. V was pared by 3 bases and J by 6 bases, with 5 bases of the junction left unmatched. Germline CDR1 KGHSH, CDR2 LQKENI. This CDR3 is 14 amino acids long.

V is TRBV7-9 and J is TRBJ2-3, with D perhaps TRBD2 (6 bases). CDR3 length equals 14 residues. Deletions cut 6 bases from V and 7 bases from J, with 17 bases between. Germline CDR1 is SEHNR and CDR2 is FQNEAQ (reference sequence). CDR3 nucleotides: TGTGCCAGCAGTATAGCGGTTTTCGGAAATACGCAGTATTTT. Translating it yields CASSIAVFGNTQYF. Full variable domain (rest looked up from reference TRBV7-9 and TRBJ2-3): DTGVSQNPRHKITKRGQNVTFRCDPISEHNRLYWYRQTLGQGPEFLTYFQNEAQLEKSRLLSDRFSAERPKGSFSTLEIQRTEQGDSAMYLCASSIAVFGNTQYFGPGTRLTVL.

The CDR3: CANGLSQGGEQYF. The DNA of the CDR3 is TGTGCCAACGGGTTATCTCAGGGAGGGGAGCAGTACTTC. The chain has TRBV28 and TRBJ2-7, with 7 bases that match TRBD2. This CDR3 spans 13 amino acids. V was clipped by 10 bases and J by 7 bases; unmatched bases: 13. Germline V gives CDR1 MDHEN, CDR2 SYDVKM. The complete variable domain, with remaining parts taken from reference TRBV28 and TRBJ2-7, reads DVKVTQSSRYLVKRTGEKVFLECVQDMDHENMFWYRQDPGLGLRLIYFSYDVKMKEKGDIPEGYSVSREKKERFSLILESASTNQTSMYLCANGLSQGGEQYFGPGTRLTVT.

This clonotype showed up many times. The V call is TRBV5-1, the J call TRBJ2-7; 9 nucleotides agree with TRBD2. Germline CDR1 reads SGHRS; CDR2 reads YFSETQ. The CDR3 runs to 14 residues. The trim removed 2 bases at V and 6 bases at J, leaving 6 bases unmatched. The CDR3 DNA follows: TGCGCCAGCAGCTTCGGGGCTAGCGGGACCGAGCAGTACTTC. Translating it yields CASSFGASGTEQYF.

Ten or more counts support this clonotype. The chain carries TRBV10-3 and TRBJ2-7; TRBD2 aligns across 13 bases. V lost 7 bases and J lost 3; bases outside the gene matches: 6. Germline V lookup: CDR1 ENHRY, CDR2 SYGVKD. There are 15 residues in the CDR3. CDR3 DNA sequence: TGTGCCATCACCCTGGGGACTAGCGGGATCTACGAGCAGTACTTC. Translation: CAITLGTSGIYEQYF.

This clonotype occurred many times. The CDR3 is CASSYSLGNTIYF. In DNA, the CDR3 is TGTGCCAGCAGTTACTCGTTAGGAAACACCATATATTTT. V is TRBV6-5 and J is TRBJ1-3; D is unresolved. The V and J ends lost 0 bases and 4 bases respectively, with 4 bases between them. The germline V gene has CDR1 MNHEY and CDR2 SVGAGI. There are 13 residues in the CDR3.

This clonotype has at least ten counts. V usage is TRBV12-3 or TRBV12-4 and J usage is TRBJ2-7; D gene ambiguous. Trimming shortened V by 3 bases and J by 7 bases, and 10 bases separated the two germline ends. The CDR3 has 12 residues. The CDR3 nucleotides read TGTGCCAGCAGTTTTATCCTGGGTGAGCAGTACTTC. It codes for CASSFILGEQYF.

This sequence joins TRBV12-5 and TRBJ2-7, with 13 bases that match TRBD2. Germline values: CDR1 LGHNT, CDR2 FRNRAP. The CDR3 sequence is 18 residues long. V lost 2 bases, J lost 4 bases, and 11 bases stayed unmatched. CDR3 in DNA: TGTGCTAGTGGTTTGCCCTTGCGACTAGCGGGAGGTAAATACGAGCAGTACTTC. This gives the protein CASGLPLRLAGGKYEQYF.

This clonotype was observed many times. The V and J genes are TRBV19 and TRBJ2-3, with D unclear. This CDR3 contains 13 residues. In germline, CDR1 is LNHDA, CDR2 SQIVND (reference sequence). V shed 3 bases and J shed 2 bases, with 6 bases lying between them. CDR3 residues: CASSILDTDTQYF. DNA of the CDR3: TGTGCCAGTAGTATTCTTGACACAGATACGCAGTATTTT.

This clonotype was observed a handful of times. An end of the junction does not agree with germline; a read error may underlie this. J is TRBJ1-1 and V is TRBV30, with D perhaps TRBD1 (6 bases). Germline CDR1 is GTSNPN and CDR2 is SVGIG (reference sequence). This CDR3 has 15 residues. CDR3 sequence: CAWSVRGQGRTGAFF. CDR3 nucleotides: TGTGCCTGGAGTGTACGTGGTCAGGGGCGGACTGGAGCTTTCTTT.

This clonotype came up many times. The CDR3 reads CASSWSSGRANEQFF. CDR3 sequence (DNA): TGTGCCAGCAGCTGGTCTAGCGGGAGGGCCAATGAGCAGTTCTTC. The chain employs TRBV11-1 and TRBJ2-1, with TRBD2 matching 12 bases. Germline lookup yields CDR1 SGHAT and CDR2 FQDESV (reference sequence). The ends lost 4 bases at V and 6 bases at J; junction bases unmatched: 4. CDR3 length equals 15 residues. The full variable domain, in which reference TRBV11-1 and TRBJ2-1 provide the parts outside the CDR3, is EAEVAQSPRYKITEKSQAVAFWCDPISGHATLYWYRQILGQGPELLVQFQDESVVDDSQLPKDRFSAERLKGVDSTLKIQPAELGDSAMYLCASSWSSGRANEQFFGPGTRLTVL.

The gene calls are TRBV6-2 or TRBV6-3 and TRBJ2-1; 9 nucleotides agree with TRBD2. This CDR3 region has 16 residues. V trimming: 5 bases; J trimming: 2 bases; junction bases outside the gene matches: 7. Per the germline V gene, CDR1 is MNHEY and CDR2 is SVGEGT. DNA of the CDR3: TGTGCCAGCAGTGATGATCTAGCGGGAACCTACAATGAGCAGTTCTTC. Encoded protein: CASSDDLAGTYNEQFF.

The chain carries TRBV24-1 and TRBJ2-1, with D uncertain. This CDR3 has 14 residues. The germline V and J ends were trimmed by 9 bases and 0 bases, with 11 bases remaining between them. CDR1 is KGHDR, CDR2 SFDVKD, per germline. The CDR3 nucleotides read TGTGCCACCCAAGGACGGAGCTCCTACAATGAGCAGTTCTTC. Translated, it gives CATQGRSSYNEQFF.

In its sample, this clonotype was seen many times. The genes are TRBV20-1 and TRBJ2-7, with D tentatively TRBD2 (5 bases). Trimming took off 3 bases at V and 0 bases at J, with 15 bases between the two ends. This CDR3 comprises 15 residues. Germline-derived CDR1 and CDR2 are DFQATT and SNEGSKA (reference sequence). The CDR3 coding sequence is TGCAGTGCTAGTTCGGAAGCGGCTAGCTCCTACGAGCAGTACTTC. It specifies CSASSEAASSYEQYF.

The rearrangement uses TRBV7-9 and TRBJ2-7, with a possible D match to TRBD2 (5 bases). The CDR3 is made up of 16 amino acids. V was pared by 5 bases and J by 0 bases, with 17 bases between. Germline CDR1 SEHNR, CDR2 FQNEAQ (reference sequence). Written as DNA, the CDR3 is TGTGCCAGCAGCCCCCCACGTCGGGAAGACTCCTACGAGCAGTACTTC. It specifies CASSPPRREDSYEQYF. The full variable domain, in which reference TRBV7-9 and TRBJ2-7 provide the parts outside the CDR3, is DTGVSQNPRHKITKRGQNVTFRCDPISEHNRLYWYRQTLGQGPEFLTYFQNEAQLEKSRLLSDRFSAERPKGSFSTLEIQRTEQGDSAMYLCASSPPRREDSYEQYFGPGTRLTVT.

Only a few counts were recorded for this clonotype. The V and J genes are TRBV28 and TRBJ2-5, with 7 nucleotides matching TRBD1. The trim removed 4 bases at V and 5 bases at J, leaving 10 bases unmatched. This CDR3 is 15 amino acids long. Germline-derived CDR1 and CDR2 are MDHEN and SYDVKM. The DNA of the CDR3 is TGTGCCAGCAGTTCACAGGGGATCTATTTCGAGACCCAGTACTTC. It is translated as CASSSQGIYFETQYF.

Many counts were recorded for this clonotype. The chain's CDR3 is CASSQIAGVSDTQYF. The CDR3 region has the DNA TGTGCCAGCAGTCAAATAGCGGGAGTGTCAGATACGCAGTATTTT. The chain recombines TRBV7-3 with TRBJ2-3; TRBD2 agrees at 9 bases. V gave up 6 bases and J gave up 4 bases; unmatched junction bases: 8. CDR1 is SGHTA and CDR2 is FQGTGA in the germline V gene. This CDR3 has 15 amino acids.

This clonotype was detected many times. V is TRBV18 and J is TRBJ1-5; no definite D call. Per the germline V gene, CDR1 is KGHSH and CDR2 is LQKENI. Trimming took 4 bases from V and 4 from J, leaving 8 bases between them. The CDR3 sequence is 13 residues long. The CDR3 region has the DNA TGTGCCAGCTCACTAACAGATAATCAGCCCCAGCATTTT. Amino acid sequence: CASSLTDNQPQHF. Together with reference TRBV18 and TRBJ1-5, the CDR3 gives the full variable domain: NAGVMQNPRHLVRRRGQEARLRCSPMKGHSHVYWYRQLPEEGLKFMVYLQKENIIDESGMPKERFSAEFPKEGPSILRIQQVVRGDSAAYFCASSLTDNQPQHFGDGTRLSIL.

CDR3 loop: CASSPTWTGDNSPLHF. CDR3 sequence (DNA): TGTGCCAGCAGTCCTACTTGGACAGGAGATAATTCACCCCTCCACTTT. The chain is built from TRBV28 and TRBJ1-6, with TRBD1 matching 7 bases. From germline, CDR1 is MDHEN and CDR2 SYDVKM. Unmatched junction bases numbered 9, after V lost 5 bases and J lost 5 bases. The CDR3 loop spans 16 amino acids.

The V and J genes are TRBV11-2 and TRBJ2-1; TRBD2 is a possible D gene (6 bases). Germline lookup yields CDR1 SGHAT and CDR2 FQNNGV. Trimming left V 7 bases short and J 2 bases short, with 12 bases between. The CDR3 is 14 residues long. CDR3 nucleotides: TGTGCCAGCATGCAGGAGGGCCCCTACAATGAGCAGTTCTTC. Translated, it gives CASMQEGPYNEQFF.

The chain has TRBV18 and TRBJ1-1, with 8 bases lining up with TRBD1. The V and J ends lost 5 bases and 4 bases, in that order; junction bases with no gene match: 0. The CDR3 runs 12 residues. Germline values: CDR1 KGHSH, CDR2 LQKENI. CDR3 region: CASSGTGTEAFF. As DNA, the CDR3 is TGTGCCAGCTCAGGGACAGGCACTGAAGCTTTCTTT. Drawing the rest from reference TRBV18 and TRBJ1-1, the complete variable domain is NAGVMQNPRHLVRRRGQEARLRCSPMKGHSHVYWYRQLPEEGLKFMVYLQKENIIDESGMPKERFSAEFPKEGPSILRIQQVVRGDSAAYFCASSGTGTEAFFGQGTRLTVV.

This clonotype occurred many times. The CDR3, as DNA: TGTGCCAGCAGTTCCCGGACAGGTCCCCTCTCTGGGGCCAACGTCCTGACTTTC. This sequence encodes CASSSRTGPLSGANVLTF. The chain uses TRBV28 and TRBJ2-6; 7 bases are a match to TRBD1. CDR3 length: 18 residues. V lost 4 bases, J lost 0 bases, and 9 bases stayed unmatched. Germline V gene lookup returns CDR1 MDHEN and CDR2 SYDVKM.

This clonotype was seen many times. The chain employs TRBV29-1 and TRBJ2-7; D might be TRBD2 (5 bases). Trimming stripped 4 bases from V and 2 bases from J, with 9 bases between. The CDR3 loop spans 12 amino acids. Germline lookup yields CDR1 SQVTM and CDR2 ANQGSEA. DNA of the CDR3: TGCAGCGTTGTTTCGGGGACCTACGAGCAGTACTTC. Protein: CSVVSGTYEQYF.

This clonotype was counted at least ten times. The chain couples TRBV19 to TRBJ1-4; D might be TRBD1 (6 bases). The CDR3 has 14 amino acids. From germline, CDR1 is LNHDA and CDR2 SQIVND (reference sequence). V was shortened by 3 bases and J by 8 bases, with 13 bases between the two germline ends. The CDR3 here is CASSIGRQAEKLFF. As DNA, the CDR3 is TGTGCCAGTAGTATCGGGAGACAGGCGGAAAAACTGTTTTTT.